This entry features one TCR beta chain sequence. The data derive from a study of shared clonotypes between healthy human individuals. The CDR3 spans 14 residues. Germline values: CDR1 LGHNA, CDR2 YNFKEQ. V gave up 0 bases and J gave up 5 bases, with 10 bases separating them. Only in-frame clones appear in the TCRdb table, and some are missing; sequencing was by immunoSEQ multiplex PCR. Of 2 million to 3 million clones listed, 80% to 95% are singletons. The sequenced sample consisted of naive CD4+ T cells from PBMCs. Subset meaning: CD45RA+ positively selected. The sequence derives from a man aged 18 to 35 in good health. Some clones in this sample may be carry-over from other donors' samples. The chain links TRBV4-2 to TRBJ1-2; D ambiguous. The CDR3 protein is CASSQDSRNYGYTF. For the CDR3, the DNA is TGTGCCAGCAGCCAAGATTCCAGAAATTATGGCTACACCTTC.